Listed below are T cell receptor beta chains from one sample, sequenced in a study of T cell responses to AZD1222 COVID-19 vaccine. Sequencing was performed with immunoSEQ multiplex PCR; in TCRdb, only in-frame clones are kept and a portion is missing. Found here are 150,000 to 200,000 clones, 80% to 90% of them singletons; the top ten hold 9.5% to 13%. The sequencing used peripheral blood, collected 28 days after the second AZD1222 dose. The source is an adult who received the AZD1222 COVID-19 vaccine. Each CDR3 is given with its conserved first and last residue. D genes are given only for firm matches.

TRBV19	-	TRBJ1-5	CASCRDTYSNQPQHF
TRBV6-2/TRBV6-3	-	TRBJ2-4	CASSYSMGGGLAKNIQYF
TRBV6-5	TRBD2	TRBJ2-7	CASSRYSGGAYEQYF
TRBV6-5	TRBD1	TRBJ1-1	CASRPTGGTEAFF
TRBV30	TRBD1	TRBJ1-1	CAWSKQGGNTEAFF
TRBV4-3	-	TRBJ2-2	CASSQDPRAANTGELFF
TRBV9	-	TRBJ2-7	CASSVAGGAFEQYF
TRBV4-3	-	TRBJ1-1	CASSQDWDTPEAFF
TRBV6-2/TRBV6-3	-	TRBJ2-2	CASSLNGGHNTGELFF
TRBV5-6	-	TRBJ1-1	CASSFYRNTEAFF
TRBV11-2	TRBD1	TRBJ1-2	CASSLDQRRGSNYGYTF